This TCR beta chain was captured by sequencing in a study of shared clonotypes between healthy human individuals. Assay: immunoSEQ multiplex PCR; the TCRdb copy retains only in-frame clones and omits some. The sample carries roughly 2.6 million clones, 90% to 95% recorded once. The germline V gene has CDR1 MNHNS and CDR2 SASEGT. Losses at the gene ends were 3 bases for V and 3 bases for J; bases not matched to a gene: 2. The CDR3 totals 15 residues. The gene calls are TRBV6-1 and TRBJ2-2, with 9 bases aligning to TRBD1. The sample consisted of naive CD4+ T cells sorted from blood. Subset given: CD45RA+ positively selected. This receptor was obtained from a man between 18 and 35 years old in good health. The CDR3 coding sequence is TGTGCCAGCAGTGAGGGACAGGGCTACACCGGGGAGCTGTTTTTT. Its protein product is CASSEGQGYTGELFF.